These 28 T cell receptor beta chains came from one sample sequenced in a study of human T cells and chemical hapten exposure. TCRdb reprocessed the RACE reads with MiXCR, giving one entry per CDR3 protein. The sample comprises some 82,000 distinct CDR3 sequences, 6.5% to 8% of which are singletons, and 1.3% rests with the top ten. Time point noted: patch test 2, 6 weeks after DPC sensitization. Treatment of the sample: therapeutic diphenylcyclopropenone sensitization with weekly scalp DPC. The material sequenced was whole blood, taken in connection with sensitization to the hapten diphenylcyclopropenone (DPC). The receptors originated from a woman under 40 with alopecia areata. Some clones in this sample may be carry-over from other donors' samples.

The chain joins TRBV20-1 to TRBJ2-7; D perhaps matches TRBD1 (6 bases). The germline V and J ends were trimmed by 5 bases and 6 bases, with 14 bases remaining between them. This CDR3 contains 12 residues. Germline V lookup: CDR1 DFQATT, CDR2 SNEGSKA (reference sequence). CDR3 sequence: CSASPRQVEQYF. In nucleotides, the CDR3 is TGCAGTGCTTCACCTAGACAGGTCGAGCAGTACTTC.

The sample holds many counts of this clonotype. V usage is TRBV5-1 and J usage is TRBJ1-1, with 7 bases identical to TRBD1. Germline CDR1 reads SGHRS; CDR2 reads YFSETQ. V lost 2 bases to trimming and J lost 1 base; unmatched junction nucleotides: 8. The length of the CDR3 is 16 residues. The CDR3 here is CASSLTGVAGNTEAFF. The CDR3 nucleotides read TGCGCCAGCAGCTTAACAGGGGTCGCGGGGAACACTGAAGCTTTCTTT.

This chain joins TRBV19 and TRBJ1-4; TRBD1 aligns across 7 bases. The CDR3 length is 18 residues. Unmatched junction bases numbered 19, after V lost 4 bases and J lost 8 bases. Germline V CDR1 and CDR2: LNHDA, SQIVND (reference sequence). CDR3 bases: TGTGCCAGTAGTACGAACGAGCGACCGACAGGGTCCAGGGAAAAACTGTTTTTT. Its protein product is CASSTNERPTGSREKLFF.

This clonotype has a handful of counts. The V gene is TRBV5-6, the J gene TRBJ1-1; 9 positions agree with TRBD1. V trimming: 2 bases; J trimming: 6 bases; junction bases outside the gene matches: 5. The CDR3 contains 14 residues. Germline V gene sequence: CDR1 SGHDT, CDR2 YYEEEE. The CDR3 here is CASSFRDRVPEAFF. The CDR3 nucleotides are TGTGCCAGCAGCTTCCGGGACAGGGTCCCTGAAGCTTTCTTT. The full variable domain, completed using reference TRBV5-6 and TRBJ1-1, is DAGVTQSPTHLIKTRGQQVTLRCSPKSGHDTVSWYQQALGQGPQFIFQYYEEEERQRGNFPDRFSGHQFPNYSSELNVNALLLGDSALYLCASSFRDRVPEAFFGQGTRLTVV.

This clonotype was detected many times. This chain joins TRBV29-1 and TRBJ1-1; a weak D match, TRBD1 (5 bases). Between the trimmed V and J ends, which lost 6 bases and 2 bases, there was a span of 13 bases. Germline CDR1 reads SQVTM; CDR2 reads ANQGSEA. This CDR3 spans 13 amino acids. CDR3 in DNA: TGCAGCGTACAGGTGTTCACCAACACTGAAGCTTTCTTT. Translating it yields CSVQVFTNTEAFF.

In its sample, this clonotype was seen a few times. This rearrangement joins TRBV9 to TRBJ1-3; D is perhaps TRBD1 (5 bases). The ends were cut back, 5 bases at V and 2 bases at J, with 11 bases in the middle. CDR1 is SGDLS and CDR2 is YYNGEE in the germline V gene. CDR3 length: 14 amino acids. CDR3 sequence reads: CASSDGTAGNTIYF. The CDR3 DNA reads TGTGCCAGCAGTGACGGGACTGCTGGAAACACCATATATTTT. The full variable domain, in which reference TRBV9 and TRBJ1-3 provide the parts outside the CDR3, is DSGVTQTPKHLITATGQRVTLRCSPRSGDLSVYWYQQSLDQGLQFLIQYYNGEERAKGNILERFSAQQFPDLHSELNLSSLELGDSALYFCASSDGTAGNTIYFGEGSWLTVV.

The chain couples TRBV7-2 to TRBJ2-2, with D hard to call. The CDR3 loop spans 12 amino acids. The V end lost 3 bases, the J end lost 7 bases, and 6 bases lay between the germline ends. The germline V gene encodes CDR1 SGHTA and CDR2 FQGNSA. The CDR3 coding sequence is TGTGCCAGCAGCTTTAACGGCGGGGAGCTGTTTTTT. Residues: CASSFNGGELFF.

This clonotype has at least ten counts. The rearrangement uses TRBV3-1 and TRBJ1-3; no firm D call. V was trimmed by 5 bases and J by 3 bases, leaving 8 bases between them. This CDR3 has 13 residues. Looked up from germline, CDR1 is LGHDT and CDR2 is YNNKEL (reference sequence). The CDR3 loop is CASSSDHGNTIYF. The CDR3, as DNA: TGTGCCAGCAGCTCCGATCATGGAAACACCATATATTTT.

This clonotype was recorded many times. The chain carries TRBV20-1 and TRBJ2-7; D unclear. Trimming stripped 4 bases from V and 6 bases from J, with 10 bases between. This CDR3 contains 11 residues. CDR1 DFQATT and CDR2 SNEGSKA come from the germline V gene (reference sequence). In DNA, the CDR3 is TGCAGTGCTATATTTCGACGCGAGCAGTACTTC. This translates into CSAIFRREQYF.

CDR3 DNA sequence: TGTGCCAGCAGTTTTTTACGGGAGAACACTGAAGCTTTCTTT. It specifies CASSFLRENTEAFF. The chain employs TRBV27 and TRBJ1-1; unclear D gene. The CDR3 sequence is 14 residues long. Germline V lookup: CDR1 MNHEY, CDR2 SMNVEV (reference sequence). Trimming removed 3 bases at V and 1 base at J, with 9 bases between.

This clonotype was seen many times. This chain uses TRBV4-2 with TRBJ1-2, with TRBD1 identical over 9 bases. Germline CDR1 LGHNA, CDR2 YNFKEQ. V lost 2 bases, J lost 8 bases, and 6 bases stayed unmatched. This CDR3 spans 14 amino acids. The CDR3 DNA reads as TGTGCCAGCAGCCAACTCACAGGGGGCGTGGGCTACACCTTC. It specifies CASSQLTGGVGYTF.

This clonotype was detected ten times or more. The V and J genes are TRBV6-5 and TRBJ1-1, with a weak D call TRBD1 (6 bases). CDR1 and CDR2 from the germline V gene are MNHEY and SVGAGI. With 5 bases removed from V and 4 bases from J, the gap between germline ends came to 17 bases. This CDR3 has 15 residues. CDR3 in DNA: TGTGCCAGCAGTACCACCCCAGGGGCGGGCACTGAAGCTTTCTTT. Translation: CASSTTPGAGTEAFF.

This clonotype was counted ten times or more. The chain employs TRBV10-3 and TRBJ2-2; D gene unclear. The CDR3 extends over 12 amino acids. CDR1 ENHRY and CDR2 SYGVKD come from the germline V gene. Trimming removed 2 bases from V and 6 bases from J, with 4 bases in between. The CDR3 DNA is TGTGCCATCAGTGAGGGGGCCGGGGAGCTGTTTTTT. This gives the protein CAISEGAGELFF.

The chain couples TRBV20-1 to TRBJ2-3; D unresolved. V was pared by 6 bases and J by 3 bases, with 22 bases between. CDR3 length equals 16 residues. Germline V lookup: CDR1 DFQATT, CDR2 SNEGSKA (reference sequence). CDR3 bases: TGCAGTGCCCGCGACCCGACGGACGGAGCTACAGATACGCAGTATTTT. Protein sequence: CSARDPTDGATDTQYF.

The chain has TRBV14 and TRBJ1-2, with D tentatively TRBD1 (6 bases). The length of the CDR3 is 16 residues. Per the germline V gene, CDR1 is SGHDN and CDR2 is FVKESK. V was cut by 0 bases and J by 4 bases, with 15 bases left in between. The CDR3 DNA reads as TGTGCCAGCAGCCAAGATGGGGGCACAGGTCTCTATGGCTACACCTTC. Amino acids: CASSQDGGTGLYGYTF. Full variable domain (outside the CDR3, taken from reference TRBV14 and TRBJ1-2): EAGVTQFPSHSVIEKGQTVTLRCDPISGHDNLYWYRRVMGKEIKFLLHFVKESKQDESGMPNNRFLAERTGGTYSTLKVQPAELEDSGVYFCASSQDGGTGLYGYTFGSGTRLTVV.

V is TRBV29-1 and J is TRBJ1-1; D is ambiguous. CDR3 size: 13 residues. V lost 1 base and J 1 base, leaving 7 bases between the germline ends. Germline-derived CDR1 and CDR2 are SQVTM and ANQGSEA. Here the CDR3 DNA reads TGCAGCGTTGAAGCCCCAGCGAACACTGAAGCTTTCTTT. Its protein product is CSVEAPANTEAFF.

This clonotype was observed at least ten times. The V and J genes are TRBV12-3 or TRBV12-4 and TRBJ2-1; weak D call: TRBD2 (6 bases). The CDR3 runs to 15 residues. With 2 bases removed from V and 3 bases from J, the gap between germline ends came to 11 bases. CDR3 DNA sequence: TGTGCCAGCAGTTTAAGGAGGGTCCTCTACAATGAGCAGTTCTTC. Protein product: CASSLRRVLYNEQFF.

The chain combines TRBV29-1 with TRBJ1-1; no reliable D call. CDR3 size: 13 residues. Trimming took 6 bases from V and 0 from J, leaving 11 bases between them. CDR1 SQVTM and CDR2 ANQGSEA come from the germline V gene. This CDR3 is CSVSLDMNTEAFF. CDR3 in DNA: TGCAGCGTCTCCCTAGACATGAACACTGAAGCTTTCTTT.

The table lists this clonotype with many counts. The DNA of the CDR3 is TGCAGCGTTCCGCGCGGGGGGTCGGGGGGAGATACGCAGTATTTT. Translation: CSVPRGGSGGDTQYF. The rearrangement links TRBV29-1 to TRBJ2-3; 8 nucleotides agree with TRBD2. V shed 5 bases and J 5 bases; nucleotides not matched to a gene: 12. CDR1 and CDR2 from the germline V gene are SQVTM and ANQGSEA. CDR3 length equals 15 residues.

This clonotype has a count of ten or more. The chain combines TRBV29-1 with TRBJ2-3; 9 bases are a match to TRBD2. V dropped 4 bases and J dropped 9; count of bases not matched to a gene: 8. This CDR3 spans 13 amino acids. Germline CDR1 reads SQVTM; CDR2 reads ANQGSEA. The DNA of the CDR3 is TGCAGCGTTGCGGGGCTAGCGGGGAGGACGCAGTATTTT. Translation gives CSVAGLAGRTQYF.

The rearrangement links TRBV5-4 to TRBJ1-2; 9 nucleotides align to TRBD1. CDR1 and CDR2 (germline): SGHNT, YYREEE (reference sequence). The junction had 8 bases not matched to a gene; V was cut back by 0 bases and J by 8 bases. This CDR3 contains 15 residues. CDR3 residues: CASSLVTGGRTGYTF. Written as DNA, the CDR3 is TGTGCCAGCAGCTTGGTTACAGGGGGCCGTACGGGCTACACCTTC.

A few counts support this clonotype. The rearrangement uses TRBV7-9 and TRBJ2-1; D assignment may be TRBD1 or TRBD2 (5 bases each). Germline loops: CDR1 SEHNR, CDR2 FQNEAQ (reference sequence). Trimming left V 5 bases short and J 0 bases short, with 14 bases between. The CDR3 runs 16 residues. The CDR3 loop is CASSPKMGVSYNEQFF. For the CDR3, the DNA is TGTGCCAGCAGCCCAAAAATGGGGGTCTCCTACAATGAGCAGTTCTTC.

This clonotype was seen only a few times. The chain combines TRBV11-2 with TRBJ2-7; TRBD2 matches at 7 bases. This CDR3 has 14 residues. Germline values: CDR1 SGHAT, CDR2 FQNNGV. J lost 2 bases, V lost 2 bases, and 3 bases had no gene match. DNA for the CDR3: TGTGCCAGCAGCTTAAGCGGGGCAGCCTACGAGCAGTACTTC. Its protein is CASSLSGAAYEQYF.

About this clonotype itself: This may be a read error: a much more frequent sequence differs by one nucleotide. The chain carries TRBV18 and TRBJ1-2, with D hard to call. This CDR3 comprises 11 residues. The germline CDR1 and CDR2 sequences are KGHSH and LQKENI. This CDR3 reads CANSDNYGYTF. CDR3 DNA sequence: TGTGCCAACTCAGATAACTATGGCTACACCTTC.

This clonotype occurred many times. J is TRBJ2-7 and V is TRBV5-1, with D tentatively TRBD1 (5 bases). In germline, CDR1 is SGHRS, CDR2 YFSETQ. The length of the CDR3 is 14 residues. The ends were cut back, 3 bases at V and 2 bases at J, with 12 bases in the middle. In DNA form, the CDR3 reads TGCGCCAGCAGCTCTATGACAGATACCTACGAGCAGTACTTC. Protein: CASSSMTDTYEQYF. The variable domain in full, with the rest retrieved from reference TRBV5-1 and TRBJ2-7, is KAGVTQTPRYLIKTRGQQVTLSCSPISGHRSVSWYQQTPGQGLQFLFEYFSETQRNKGNFPGRFSGRQFSNSRSEMNVSTLELGDSALYLCASSSMTDTYEQYFGPGTRLTVT.

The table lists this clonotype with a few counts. The CDR3 coding sequence is TGTGCCAGCAGTTTACGAGGGAGCGGCAATCAGCCCCAGCATTTT. It codes for CASSLRGSGNQPQHF. The chain joins TRBV27 to TRBJ1-5, with unresolved D. Between the trimmed V and J ends, which lost 2 bases and 2 bases, there was a span of 10 bases. The CDR3 is made up of 15 amino acids. CDR1 and CDR2 (germline): MNHEY, SMNVEV (reference sequence).

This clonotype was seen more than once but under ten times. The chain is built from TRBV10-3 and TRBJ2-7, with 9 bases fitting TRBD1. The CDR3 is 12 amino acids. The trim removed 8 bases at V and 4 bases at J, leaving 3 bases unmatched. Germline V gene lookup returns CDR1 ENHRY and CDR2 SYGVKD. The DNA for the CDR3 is TGTGCCATCGGACAGGGGACGTACGAGCAGTACTTC. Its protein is CAIGQGTYEQYF.

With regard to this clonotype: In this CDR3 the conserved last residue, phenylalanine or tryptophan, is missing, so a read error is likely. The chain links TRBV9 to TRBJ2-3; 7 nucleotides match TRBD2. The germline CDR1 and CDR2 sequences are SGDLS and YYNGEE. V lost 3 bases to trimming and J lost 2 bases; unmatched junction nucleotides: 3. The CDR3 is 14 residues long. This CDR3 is CASSASGYTDTQYS. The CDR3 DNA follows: TGTGCCAGCAGCGCTAGCGGTTACACAGATACGCAGTATTCT.